This TCR beta chain derives from a study of beta chain features in type 1 diabetes. About the research overall: Healthy donors and patients had similar age, gender and cell yields.

Expressed TCRB transcripts were sequenced because the isolated RNA had all been reverse transcribed beforehand. Data came from immunoSEQ multiplex PCR; TCRdb stores just in-frame clones and leaves some out. Of roughly 500,000 clones listed, about 32% are singletons. V gave up 3 bases and J gave up 6 bases, with 7 bases separating them. This CDR3 has 12 residues. The V gene's germline CDR1 is SNHLY and CDR2 FYNNEI. General observations from the study: Shorter TCRB CDR3s, moderately but significantly so, marked every one of the four CD4+ subsets in Type 1 diabetes patients.

Concerning this clone: The target antigen is unknown.

The sequence was obtained from a man in his late teens or twenties in good health. The V call is TRBV2, the J call TRBJ2-3, with a tentative D call TRBD2 (5 bases). Material for sequencing was naive CD4+ T cells from blood. This CDR3 is CASSERVDTQYF. CDR3 DNA sequence: TGTGCCAGCAGTGAGAGGGTGGATACGCAGTATTTT. The whole variable domain, remainder taken from reference TRBV2 and TRBJ2-3, is EPEVTQTPSHQVTQMGQEVILRCVPISNHLYFYWYRQILGQKVEFLVSFYNNEISEKSEIFDDQFSVERPDGSNFTLKIRSTKLEDSAMYFCASSERVDTQYFGPGTRLTVL.